The next 29 T cell receptor beta chains were all read from a single sample in a study of chemoradiotherapy in HPV16-positive cancers. This table comes from immunoSEQ multiplex PCR, and its TCRdb copy is limited to in-frame clones, with some not included. Counted here are over 35,000 clones, under 80% occurring once; the ten biggest clones make up more than 4.5%. The input for sequencing was blood, taken from a patient who underwent chemoradiotherapy. The receptors originated from a human donor with HPV-associated anogenital cancer.

The sample holds a few counts of this clone. The V call is TRBV7-6, the J call TRBJ2-1; 7 bases match TRBD2. This CDR3 contains 16 residues. The V gene end was trimmed by 1 base and the J gene end by 8 bases; junction bases not matched to a gene: 11. Germline-derived CDR1 and CDR2 are SGHVS and FNYEAQ. CDR3 DNA sequence: TGTGCCAGCAGCTTAGGGGAGCGGGGTACGGGACATGAGCAGTTCTTC. Its translation is CASSLGERGTGHEQFF. Based on the CDR3 plus reference TRBV7-6 and TRBJ2-1, the full variable domain is GAGVSQSPRYKVTKRGQDVALRCDPISGHVSLYWYRQALGQGPEFLTYFNYEAQQDKSGLPNDRFSAERPEGSISTLTIQRTEQRDSAMYRCASSLGERGTGHEQFFGPGTRLTVL.

This clone was found a few times. The chain combines TRBV19 with TRBJ1-1, with TRBD1 as a possible D gene (6 bases). The CDR3 has 14 residues. Trimming shortened V by 5 bases and J by 1 base, and 11 bases separated the two germline ends. Germline CDR1 LNHDA, CDR2 SQIVND (reference sequence). DNA for the CDR3: TGTGCCAGTAGTCCTTTAGGGGGGAACACTGAAGCTTTCTTT. Translated: CASSPLGGNTEAFF.

This chain links TRBV5-1 with TRBJ1-2; TRBD1 agrees at 8 bases. Trimming at V came to 3 bases and at J to 6 bases, leaving 10 bases not matched to a gene. Germline values: CDR1 SGHRS, CDR2 YFSETQ. CDR3 length: 15 residues. The CDR3 nucleotides read TGCGCCAGCAGCTCATCCGGGACAGGAGATGATGGCTACACCTTC. Its protein product is CASSSSGTGDDGYTF.

This clone was detected only a few times. The V and J genes are TRBV10-3 and TRBJ1-5; maybe TRBD1 (5 bases). Germline CDR1 and CDR2: ENHRY and SYGVKD. This CDR3 has 13 amino acids. V was shortened by 7 bases and J by 5 bases, with 12 bases between the two germline ends. The CDR3 is CAITRGGDQPQHF. The CDR3 DNA reads TGTGCCATCACAAGGGGCGGGGATCAGCCCCAGCATTTT.

For the CDR3, the DNA is TGTGCCAGCAGCTTAAATTTCCATGAGCAGTTCTTC. As protein: CASSLNFHEQFF. V gene TRBV7-3 combines with J gene TRBJ2-1; D uncertain. This CDR3 is 12 amino acids long. Germline loops: CDR1 SGHTA, CDR2 FQGTGA. V was cut by 1 base and J by 8 bases, with 6 bases left in between.

V is TRBV7-8 and J is TRBJ1-2; D not resolved. The CDR3 has 13 residues. The V end was cut by 3 bases, the J end by 7 bases, with 12 bases between. Germline loops: CDR1 SGHVS, CDR2 FQNEAQ. Here the CDR3 reads CASSLALGIGYTF. DNA of the CDR3: TGTGCCAGCAGCTTGGCGCTCGGAATTGGCTACACCTTC.

The sample holds a few counts of this clone. At one boundary the junction diverges from the germline segment, which might be a read error. This chain connects TRBV6-6 to TRBJ1-6, with D uncertain. The CDR3 is made up of 11 amino acids. Germline values: CDR1 MNHNY, CDR2 SVGAGI (reference sequence). CDR3 nucleotides: TGTGCCAGCAGTTCGCCGGGAGCCACGTACTTT. Translated, it gives CASSSPGATYF.

The gene calls are TRBV7-9 and TRBJ1-1, with TRBD1 as a possible D gene (5 bases). Trimming removed 4 bases from V and 8 bases from J, with 23 bases in between. The CDR3 sequence is 16 residues long. Per germline, CDR1 SEHNR and CDR2 FQNEAQ (reference sequence). The CDR3, as DNA: TGTGCCAGCAGCTCAGACGCCGGGACTCTACCACTCGAAGCTTTCTTT. Residues: CASSSDAGTLPLEAFF.

The chain carries TRBV9 and TRBJ1-5, with 7 bases that match TRBD1. V lost 0 bases and J lost 0; bases outside the gene matches: 0. The CDR3 has 15 residues. Germline V CDR1 and CDR2: SGDLS, YYNGEE. CDR3: CASSVAGGSNQPQHF. DNA for the CDR3: TGTGCCAGCAGCGTAGCAGGGGGTAGCAATCAGCCCCAGCATTTT.

This chain uses TRBV7-8 with TRBJ1-2, with D possibly TRBD1 on 6 matching bases. Between the trimmed V and J ends, which lost 6 bases and 7 bases, there was a span of 18 bases. Germline V gives CDR1 SGHVS, CDR2 FQNEAQ. The CDR3 has 14 amino acids. CDR3 DNA: TGTGCCAGCAGACCCGAGCGGGGGGCAGGTGGCTACACCTTC. The encoded protein is CASRPERGAGGYTF.

As concerns this clone: This specimen includes other DNA sequences encoding the same CDR3. V usage is TRBV5-1 and J usage is TRBJ2-7, with D unclear. The CDR3 totals 12 residues. V lost 2 bases and J 3 bases, leaving 6 bases between the germline ends. From germline, CDR1 is SGHRS and CDR2 YFSETQ. The CDR3 DNA reads as TGCGCCAGCAGCTTTGGCGGCTACGAGCAGTACTTC. This translates into CASSFGGYEQYF.

The chain links TRBV9 to TRBJ1-2; 7 bases are shared with TRBD1. Trimming cost V 4 bases and J 3 bases; bases outside gene matches: 3. Germline CDR1 and CDR2: SGDLS and YYNGEE. The CDR3 spans 13 residues. Here the CDR3 DNA reads TGTGCCAGCAGCTCCGACAGGGACTATGGCTACACCTTC. Protein sequence: CASSSDRDYGYTF.

The rearrangement links TRBV9 to TRBJ2-1, with TRBD2 identical over 10 bases. CDR1 and CDR2 (germline): SGDLS, YYNGEE. The CDR3 totals 16 residues. V was pared by 1 base and J by 4 bases, with 5 bases of the junction left unmatched. CDR3 region: CASSVSGGAQYNEQFF. The CDR3 DNA reads as TGTGCCAGCAGCGTAAGCGGGGGGGCCCAATACAATGAGCAGTTCTTC.

This chain links TRBV2 with TRBJ2-1, with 9 bases that match TRBD2. CDR3 length: 15 amino acids. The V gene's germline CDR1 is SNHLY and CDR2 FYNNEI. Unmatched junction bases numbered 12, after V lost 5 bases and J lost 10 bases. The CDR3 bases are TGTGCCAGCAGTTCCTCGGGACTAGCATTCGTGGAGCAGTTCTTC. Protein sequence: CASSSSGLAFVEQFF.

This clone appeared a few times. The chain combines TRBV4-2 with TRBJ2-2; 11 bases match TRBD2. The CDR3 is 16 residues long. V gave up 0 bases and J gave up 7 bases; unmatched junction bases: 4. Germline values: CDR1 LGHNA, CDR2 YNFKEQ. In DNA form, the CDR3 reads TGTGCCAGCAGCCAAGATACTAGCGGGGGTGTCGGGGAGCTGTTTTTT. Its protein product is CASSQDTSGGVGELFF.

The V and J genes are TRBV10-3 and TRBJ2-7; D remains unclear. V was cut by 6 bases and J by 5 bases, with 8 bases left in between. CDR3 length: 11 amino acids. CDR1 is ENHRY and CDR2 is SYGVKD in the germline V gene. The CDR3 region is CAIRWFDEQYF. The CDR3 bases are TGTGCCATCAGATGGTTCGACGAGCAGTACTTC.

Concerning this clone itself: One junction end does not reproduce the germline sequence, and a read error may be involved. The CDR3 DNA follows: TGTGCCAGCAGTCCTCCATTACAGAACGCCGGGGAGCTGTTTTTT. Translated: CASSPPLQNAGELFF. The chain combines TRBV27 with TRBJ2-2; D unresolved. CDR1 is MNHEY and CDR2 is SMNVEV in the germline V gene (reference sequence). The CDR3 is 15 residues long.

The rearrangement uses TRBV6-1 and TRBJ1-4; D unresolved. This CDR3 has 15 residues. V lost 9 bases to trimming and J lost 3 bases, with 17 bases between them. Germline V lookup: CDR1 MNHNS, CDR2 SASEGT. CDR3 sequence: CASNGPGSPNEKLFF. Written as DNA, the CDR3 is TGTGCCAGTAATGGCCCGGGATCTCCTAATGAAAAACTGTTTTTT.

This sequence joins TRBV5-1 and TRBJ2-7; 7 bases line up with TRBD1. Germline assignment: CDR1 SGHRS and CDR2 YFSETQ. V was pared by 0 bases and J by 4 bases, with 4 bases of the junction left unmatched. This CDR3 is 14 amino acids long. The DNA of the CDR3 is TGCGCCAGCAGCTTGGGACAGGGTCGGTACGAGCAGTACTTC. Residues: CASSLGQGRYEQYF.

This rearrangement joins TRBV6-5 to TRBJ2-5; D gene uncertain. This CDR3 contains 13 residues. Germline loops: CDR1 MNHEY, CDR2 SVGAGI. Trimming removed 5 bases at V and 1 base at J, with 8 bases between. Here the CDR3 DNA reads TGTGCCAGCAGTCAACAGATCCAAGAGACCCAGTACTTC. This translates into CASSQQIQETQYF.

The J gene is TRBJ2-7, the V gene TRBV4-1; possibly TRBD2 for D (6 bases). The V end was cut by 0 bases, the J end by 2 bases, with 8 bases between. The CDR3 consists of 14 residues. Germline V gene lookup returns CDR1 MGHRA and CDR2 YSYEKL. The DNA for the CDR3 is TGCGCCAGCAGCCAAGATTGGGAGGCCTACGAGCAGTACTTC. Its translation: CASSQDWEAYEQYF.

This rearrangement joins TRBV7-8 to TRBJ2-1, with TRBD2 identical over 12 bases. CDR3 length equals 16 residues. From germline, CDR1 is SGHVS and CDR2 FQNEAQ. The V gene end was trimmed by 5 bases and the J gene end by 4 bases; junction bases not matched to a gene: 6. CDR3 sequence reads: CASSHGLAGRYNEQFF. The DNA for the CDR3 is TGTGCCAGCAGCCATGGACTAGCGGGGCGGTACAATGAGCAGTTCTTC.

V and J are TRBV20-1 and TRBJ1-6; D remains ambiguous. CDR1 is DFQATT, CDR2 SNEGSKA, per germline (reference sequence). The CDR3 length is 11 residues. Between the trimmed V and J ends, which lost 3 bases and 13 bases, there was a span of 10 bases. CDR3 amino acids: CSARGGQPLHF. DNA for the CDR3: TGCAGTGCTAGGGGCGGCCAGCCCCTCCACTTT.

This rearrangement joins TRBV7-6 to TRBJ2-2; D is ambiguous. CDR3 size: 14 residues. The V and J ends lost 1 base and 8 bases respectively, with 11 bases between them. From germline, CDR1 is SGHVS and CDR2 FNYEAQ. DNA for the CDR3: TGTGCCAGCAGCTTAGAGTTTAAGGTTGGGGAGCTGTTTTTT. The encoded protein is CASSLEFKVGELFF.

The genes are TRBV5-1 and TRBJ1-5; 9 bases agree with TRBD1. The CDR3 totals 15 residues. The germline V gene has CDR1 SGHRS and CDR2 YFSETQ. V lost 1 base, J lost 8 bases, and 7 bases stayed unmatched. The CDR3 reads CASSLFGTGFEPQHF. DNA for the CDR3: TGCGCCAGCAGCTTGTTTGGGACAGGGTTTGAGCCCCAGCATTTT.

V is TRBV18 and J is TRBJ2-2; 13 bases fit TRBD2. The V segment lost 4 bases and the J segment 1 base; nucleotides outside the gene matches: 9. CDR1 is KGHSH, CDR2 LQKENI, per germline. The CDR3 has 19 residues. The CDR3 DNA reads TGTGCCAGCTCACTACCCCCCGGACTAGCGGGGGAGAACACCGGGGAGCTGTTTTTT. It specifies CASSLPPGLAGENTGELFF.

This chain joins TRBV29-1 and TRBJ2-2; maybe TRBD1 (7 bases). The CDR3 consists of 14 residues. Germline CDR1 is SQVTM and CDR2 is ANQGSEA. With 6 bases removed from V and 2 bases from J, the gap between germline ends came to 13 bases. In DNA form, the CDR3 reads TGCAGCGTCCCAGGGGGGACTAACACCGGGGAGCTGTTTTTT. It specifies CSVPGGTNTGELFF.

The rearrangement joins TRBV27 to TRBJ1-6; D gene uncertain. The ends were cut back, 5 bases at V and 0 bases at J, with 14 bases in the middle. Per the germline V gene, CDR1 is MNHEY and CDR2 is SMNVEV (reference sequence). The CDR3 runs to 17 residues. In nucleotides, the CDR3 is TGTGCCAGCAGTCCATCCCGGGCGAGCTCCTATAATTCACCCCTCCACTTT. It is translated as CASSPSRASSYNSPLHF.

The V call is TRBV10-3, the J call TRBJ2-3; 7 bases are a match to TRBD2. The CDR3 runs to 14 residues. CDR1 is ENHRY, CDR2 SYGVKD, per germline. The junction had 5 bases not matched to a gene; V was cut back by 8 bases and J by 0 bases. The CDR3 spells CAIGAAGSTDTQYF. The CDR3 DNA is TGTGCCATCGGAGCAGCGGGAAGCACAGATACGCAGTATTTT.